The clone carrying this T cell receptor beta chain came up a few times. This record comes from a study of blood T cell repertoires in COVID-19. In the study overall: Whether acute or convalescent, the COVID-19 samples came from the United States, Italy and Spain. The analysed material was cDNA or gDNA that came from T cells, B-cell-depleted T cells, or PBMCs.

In the original workflow: Reference gene primer amplification in the assay estimated nucleated cell counts. Measured with immunoSEQ multiplex PCR; TCRdb has only the in-frame clones, and not every one. Clone size and V and J calls were adopted from that table, with D and trimming inferred from the DNA. Of roughly 230,000 clones listed, 82% are singletons. The CDR3 sequence is 14 residues long. Germline values: CDR1 LNHDA, CDR2 SQIVND (reference sequence). The V gene lost 4 bases and the J gene lost 3 bases, with 10 bases spanning the gap. The gene calls are TRBV19 and TRBJ1-3; TRBD1 might be the D (5 bases). This clonotype was obtained from a woman at least 80 years old with acute or convalescent COVID-19. Sequenced: peripheral blood. CDR3 in DNA: TGTGCCAGTAGTAATAGGGGCGATGGAAACACCATATATTTT. Residues: CASSNRGDGNTIYF. The variable domain in full, with the rest retrieved from reference TRBV19 and TRBJ1-3, is DGGITQSPKYLFRKEGQNVTLSCEQNLNHDAMYWYRQDPGQGLRLIYYSQIVNDFQKGDIAEGYSVSREKKESFPLTVTSAQKNPTAFYLCASSNRGDGNTIYFGEGSWLTVV.